This T cell receptor (beta chain) stems from a study of control samples from healthy donors and cancer patients. V lost 2 bases and J lost 0, with 10 bases in between. The germline V gene encodes CDR1 KGHSH and CDR2 LQKENI. The CDR3 runs to 15 residues. Repertoires were generated with immunoSEQ multiplex PCR, while TCRdb's copy carries only in-frame clones and drops some. This table has 100,000 to 150,000 clones, about nine tenths appearing once. The origin of this receptor is a man younger than 30 in good health. The V and J genes are TRBV18 and TRBJ2-5, with D possibly called TRBD1 or TRBD2 (6 bases each). The sequenced sample was blood. In nucleotides, the CDR3 is TGTGCCAGCTCACCAATAGGGGGGAACCAAGAGACCCAGTACTTC. It translates to CASSPIGGNQETQYF.